This T cell receptor (beta chain) was recorded in a study of control samples from healthy donors and cancer patients. Repertoires were generated with immunoSEQ multiplex PCR, while TCRdb's copy carries only in-frame clones and drops some. The sample lists approximately 82,000 clones; approximately 89% were seen once. Trimming took 5 bases from V and 1 from J, leaving 11 bases between them. The CDR3 loop spans 14 amino acids. CDR1 MNHNY and CDR2 SVGAGI come from the germline V gene (reference sequence). The V and J genes are TRBV6-6 and TRBJ1-2; D may be TRBD1 (5 bases). The TCR was taken from a man in his fifties in good health. Sequencing used blood. The CDR3 protein is CASSPPDINYGYTF. CDR3 bases: TGTGCCAGCAGTCCCCCGGACATTAACTATGGCTACACCTTC.